This TCR beta chain was observed in a study of early T cells in non-severe SARS-CoV-2 infection (dated by TCRdb to the early 2020s). Regarding the complete study: TCR sequencing used bulk RNA from unsorted whole blood, so alpha and beta chains could not be paired. General conclusions and limits of the study: VDJdb matching was skewed toward anti-spike CD8 responses, so virus-specific expansions were likely underestimated and private and CD4 specificities were missed.

There are a few counts of this clonotype. No cognate antigen has been identified for it. Base quality data are lacking; no much larger clone is found one base away. This was a case-control study nested in a cohort of healthcare workers in London, UK, who had nasopharyngeal swab PCR tests and blood samples taken every week. Healthcare workers were recruited between 23 and 31 March 2020, during the week of the UK lockdown, and were followed weekly for up to roughly 15 weeks. To prepare the library, 5' RACE was applied. For sequencing, a NextSeq 500 was employed. The TCR library protocol attached unique molecular identifiers to individual cDNA molecules to correct for sequencing error and PCR bias. TCR alpha and beta chains were both sequenced, and the abundances of alpha and beta sequences in each sample were closely correlated with each other. The original methods were these. Decombinator V4 was used to annotate the V gene, J gene and CDR3 of the TCR sequences. Expanded TCRs were defined as changing significantly between any two time points under a Poisson model with p below 0.0001. Abundances of TCRs were expressed as counts per million after normalisation to the total number of TCRs sequenced in each sample. VDJdb, accessed 1 November 2021, was searched for CMV, EBV and SARS-CoV-2 annotated TCRs, excluding TCRs annotated for multiple antigens. TCRdb reran the public reads through fastp at Q25 and MiXCR, keeping productive beta chains. Every distinct CDR3 protein forms one entry, paired with its most common genes and DNA. The V and J calls reflect TCRdb's pipeline rather than the authors' work. The sample contains tens of thousands of distinct CDR3 sequences, just under 15% of them found a single time. The ten top clones hold 5.5% of the sample.

The source is an adult who was a healthcare worker with PCR-confirmed SARS-CoV-2 infection or an uninfected control (not recorded which). The sequencing input was whole blood.

The DNA sequence reads TGTGCCAGCGCCGAACAGGGGGTCACCTACGAGCAGTACTTC. Translated, this gives CASAEQGVTYEQYF. The sequence is built from TRBV18 and TRBJ2-7, and 8 junction bases match TRBD1. CDR1 and CDR2 are drawn from the germline V gene: KGHSH, LQKENI. V ends up 8 bases short and J 2 bases short, with an unmatched junction base count of 8. The cysteine opens and the phenylalanine closes a CDR3 of 14 amino acids. Left in the record is the CDR3 DNA by itself, 42 bases read in frame from the first base.